Following are 17 T cell receptor beta chains from one sample sequenced in a study of cytomegalovirus exposure and HLA in healthy donors. The assay was immunoSEQ multiplex PCR, and TCRdb's table has in-frame clones only and misses some. The repertoire holds around 190,000 clones, 80% to 90% seen once, with around 1.3% in the top ten. Sequencing input: PBMCs. The source of these receptors is a woman in her twenties or thirties in good health and CMV-seronegative.

The chain links TRBV14 to TRBJ2-6, with D possibly being TRBD2 (7 bases). The CDR3 totals 17 residues. Germline CDR1 and CDR2: SGHDN and FVKESK. V was cut by 8 bases and J by 2 bases, with 19 bases left in between. The CDR3 bases are TGTGCCAGCTCCGACGGCCCGGGGGGCGCTGGGGCCAACGTCCTGACTTTC. Translating it yields CASSDGPGGAGANVLTF.

The CDR3 DNA follows: TGTGCCAGCAGCTCGCCTAGCGGGAGTGGAGAGCAGTTCTTC. It yields the protein CASSSPSGSGEQFF. The V gene is TRBV5-4, the J gene TRBJ2-1; 10 nucleotides align to TRBD2. The CDR3 is made up of 14 amino acids. The V and J ends lost 3 bases and 10 bases, in that order; junction bases with no gene match: 7. CDR1 is SGHNT and CDR2 is YYREEE in the germline V gene (reference sequence).

This chain links TRBV2 with TRBJ1-4; the D gene is possibly TRBD1 (6 bases). Germline V gene sequence: CDR1 SNHLY, CDR2 FYNNEI. V lost 4 bases and J 8 bases, leaving 17 bases between the germline ends. The CDR3 covers 15 residues. The CDR3 spells CASSVGTPRGEKLFF. The CDR3 DNA sequence: TGTGCCAGCAGTGTTGGGACACCCCGAGGGGAAAAACTGTTTTTT. The full variable domain, rest sourced from reference TRBV2 and TRBJ1-4, is EPEVTQTPSHQVTQMGQEVILRCVPISNHLYFYWYRQILGQKVEFLVSFYNNEISEKSEIFDDQFSVERPDGSNFTLKIRSTKLEDSAMYFCASSVGTPRGEKLFFGSGTQLSVL.

The chain couples TRBV7-2 to TRBJ2-1; D possibly corresponds to TRBD2 (6 bases). V was pared by 2 bases and J by 10 bases, with 9 bases between. CDR1 is SGHTA, CDR2 FQGNSA, per germline. This CDR3 is 12 amino acids long. The CDR3 sequence: CASSLSREEQFF. Written as DNA, the CDR3 is TGTGCCAGCAGCTTATCACGGGAGGAGCAGTTCTTC.

The rearrangement links TRBV6-6 to TRBJ1-2, with a possible D match to TRBD1 (5 bases). The CDR3 has 14 residues. V lost 4 bases to trimming and J lost 2 bases, with 11 bases between them. The germline gives CDR1 MNHNY, CDR2 SVGAGI (reference sequence). Written as DNA, the CDR3 is TGTGCCAGCAGTTCCCCGACAGAAAACTATGGCTACACCTTC. It translates to CASSSPTENYGYTF.

This clone was counted a few times. This rearrangement joins TRBV6-6 to TRBJ1-2; 8 positions agree with TRBD1. J lost 3 bases, V lost 5 bases, and 2 bases had no gene match. The CDR3 covers 13 residues. The germline CDR1 and CDR2 sequences are MNHNY and SVGAGI (reference sequence). CDR3 amino acids: CASSPGQDYGYTF. CDR3 DNA: TGTGCCAGCAGTCCGGGACAGGACTATGGCTACACCTTC.

This sequence joins TRBV6-5 and TRBJ2-1; a weak D match, TRBD2 (6 bases). V was pared by 7 bases and J by 4 bases, with 11 bases between. Germline V lookup: CDR1 MNHEY, CDR2 SVGAGI. This CDR3 region has 13 residues. The CDR3 spells CASMRDLYNEQFF. The CDR3 nucleotides read TGTGCCAGCATGAGGGACTTATACAATGAGCAGTTCTTC.

The chain uses TRBV6-1 and TRBJ1-4, with D perhaps matching TRBD1 (5 bases). The CDR3 is made up of 14 amino acids. The germline V gene has CDR1 MNHNS and CDR2 SASEGT. Between the trimmed V and J ends, which lost 3 bases and 8 bases, there was a span of 13 bases. The CDR3 DNA reads as TGTGCCAGCAGTGACGACAGACGGAAAGAAAAACTGTTTTTT. This codes for CASSDDRRKEKLFF.

The chain uses TRBV19 and TRBJ2-2, with D hard to call. The CDR3 totals 14 residues. Trimming pared 3 bases from V and 1 base from J, leaving 6 bases between. CDR1 and CDR2 from the germline V gene are LNHDA and SQIVND (reference sequence). The DNA for the CDR3 is TGTGCCAGTAGTATCGTCTTGAACACCGGGGAGCTGTTTTTT. Protein sequence: CASSIVLNTGELFF. Drawing the rest from reference TRBV19 and TRBJ2-2, the complete variable domain is DGGITQSPKYLFRKEGQNVTLSCEQNLNHDAMYWYRQDPGQGLRLIYYSQIVNDFQKGDIAEGYSVSREKKESFPLTVTSAQKNPTAFYLCASSIVLNTGELFFGEGSRLTVL.

The chain recombines TRBV28 with TRBJ1-2; 7 bases are a match to TRBD1. Germline CDR1 MDHEN, CDR2 SYDVKM. V was pared by 5 bases and J by 6 bases, with 9 bases of the junction left unmatched. The CDR3 runs 14 residues. CDR3 amino acids: CASSQTGNLHGYTF. DNA for the CDR3: TGTGCCAGCAGTCAGACAGGGAACCTCCATGGCTACACCTTC.

The chain combines TRBV27 with TRBJ1-6, with D hard to call. With 7 bases removed from V and 7 bases from J, the gap between germline ends came to 14 bases. This CDR3 comprises 14 residues. The germline CDR1 and CDR2 sequences are MNHEY and SMNVEV (reference sequence). CDR3 DNA: TGTGCCAGCACCTCCCCGGGTCCCAATTCACCCCTCCACTTT. It encodes CASTSPGPNSPLHF.

This rearrangement joins TRBV19 to TRBJ2-7; 9 bases map to TRBD2. With V trimmed by 2 bases and J by 6 bases, 8 bases remained unmatched. The CDR3 is 15 amino acids. The germline V gene encodes CDR1 LNHDA and CDR2 SQIVND (reference sequence). Here the CDR3 reads CASSISGTSPGEQYF. The CDR3 DNA reads as TGTGCCAGTAGTATATCCGGGACTAGCCCGGGCGAGCAGTACTTC.

This chain joins TRBV7-9 and TRBJ1-1, with D unresolved. Germline-derived CDR1 and CDR2 are SEHNR and FQNEAQ (reference sequence). The CDR3 totals 13 residues. Trimming took 7 bases from V and 6 from J, leaving 15 bases between them. CDR3 sequence reads: CASTLLVEAEAFF. The CDR3 DNA reads as TGTGCCAGCACCCTTCTAGTGGAGGCTGAAGCTTTCTTT. The variable domain in full, completed from reference TRBV7-9 and TRBJ1-1, reads DTGVSQNPRHKITKRGQNVTFRCDPISEHNRLYWYRQTLGQGPEFLTYFQNEAQLEKSRLLSDRFSAERPKGSFSTLEIQRTEQGDSAMYLCASTLLVEAEAFFGQGTRLTVV.

This chain connects TRBV30 to TRBJ1-4, with no clear D. CDR1 GTSNPN and CDR2 SVGIG come from the germline V gene (reference sequence). The CDR3 length is 12 residues. V lost 1 base and J 10 bases, leaving 10 bases between the germline ends. The CDR3 DNA sequence: TGTGCCTGGAGTGACACGGGAGGAAAACTGTTTTTT. As protein: CAWSDTGGKLFF.

The CDR3 loop is CAWSGYAEAFF. The CDR3 DNA is TGTGCCTGGAGCGGGTACGCTGAAGCTTTCTTT. The V gene is TRBV30, the J gene TRBJ1-1, with D uncertain. V was trimmed by 3 bases and J by 6 bases, leaving 8 bases between them. CDR1 and CDR2 (germline): GTSNPN, SVGIG (reference sequence). The CDR3 is 11 amino acids.

The chain uses TRBV5-1 and TRBJ2-1, with 12 bases fitting TRBD2. This CDR3 comprises 15 residues. Per the germline V gene, CDR1 is SGHRS and CDR2 is YFSETQ. The junction had 3 bases not matched to a gene; V was cut back by 4 bases and J by 4 bases. CDR3 DNA: TGCGCCAGCAGCGTGACTAGCGGGGGTTACAATGAGCAGTTCTTC. Translation: CASSVTSGGYNEQFF.

The V call is TRBV2, the J call TRBJ2-7; 7 positions agree with TRBD2. Germline assignment: CDR1 SNHLY and CDR2 FYNNEI. The CDR3 length is 15 residues. Trimming took 0 bases from V and 2 from J; bases not matched to a gene: 4. In DNA, the CDR3 is TGTGCCAGCAGTGAAGCGCGAGCGGGGACCTACGAGCAGTACTTC. Its protein product is CASSEARAGTYEQYF. The complete variable domain, with remaining parts taken from reference TRBV2 and TRBJ2-7, reads EPEVTQTPSHQVTQMGQEVILRCVPISNHLYFYWYRQILGQKVEFLVSFYNNEISEKSEIFDDQFSVERPDGSNFTLKIRSTKLEDSAMYFCASSEARAGTYEQYFGPGTRLTVT.